This T cell receptor beta chain stems from a study of T cells in Graves' hyperthyroidism and ophthalmopathy. CDR1 and CDR2 (germline): SGHNT, YENEEA. CDR3 length: 14 amino acids. RNA transcripts were the template for amplifying TCR beta CDR3 regions. A first-round RT-PCR of the TCR CDR3 used the HTBI primer set. TCRdb passed the multiplex PCR reads through MiXCR, listing each CDR3 protein once. Among around 520,000 distinct CDR3 sequences listed, approximately 14% were seen once. This clonotype was recorded many times. A read error may be the cause here, since a much bigger clone is one base away. The chain combines TRBV11-3 with TRBJ2-3; no clear D. The sequence was obtained from a woman aged 18-29 years with Graves' hyperthyroidism. Sequencing input: blood. The CDR3 DNA reads TGTGCCAGCAGCAAAGACTCGATCACAGATATGCAGTATTTT. It specifies CASSKDSITDMQYF.